This is a list of T cell receptor beta chains from one sample in a study of cytomegalovirus exposure and HLA in healthy donors. Sequenced by immunoSEQ multiplex PCR; TCRdb stores in-frame clones only, minus some. This table has 95,000 to 150,000 clones, 70% to 75% appearing once. The sequencing input was PBMCs. All receptors come from a woman aged 40 to 50 in good health and CMV-seronegative. Each CDR3 is given with its conserved first and last residue. A D gene is named only where the DNA matches it firmly. Only some rows state a clone size, as once, few, many or a class for expanded clones.

cdr3_nt	cdr3_aa	clone_size	j_call	v_call	d_call
TGTGCCAGCAGGAAAGAAGGGAGCACCGGGGAGCTGTTTTTT	CASRKEGSTGELFF	.	TRBJ2-2	TRBV2	.
TGCGCCAGCAGCCAAGGAACCTACCCAGGGGGAGGAAAAGAGACCCAGTACTTC	CASSQGTYPGGGKETQYF	.	TRBJ2-5	TRBV4-1	.
TGTGCCAGCAGCTTACCTTATGCGGGGGCCGGAGAGACCCAGTACTTC	CASSLPYAGAGETQYF	.	TRBJ2-5	TRBV7-2	.
TGTGCCAGTACCCCCAACGGGAGGGCAACGGCACAAGAGACCCAGTACTTC	CASTPNGRATAQETQYF	.	TRBJ2-5	TRBV19	TRBD2
TGTGCCAGTAGTTCGCCGGGACTTTCCTACGAGCAGTACTTC	CASSSPGLSYEQYF	.	TRBJ2-7	TRBV19	.
TGTGCCAGCAGTCGTAGGGGGGGGCTTAGCTCTGGAAACACCATATATTTT	CASSRRGGLSSGNTIYF	.	TRBJ1-3	TRBV25-1	.
TGTGCCAGCAGCTTAAGGGGAACCGGGGAGCTGTTTTTT	CASSLRGTGELFF	.	TRBJ2-2	TRBV7-9	.
TGTGCCGCGCAACGCGGGGCTTTCTACGAGCAGTACTTC	CAAQRGAFYEQYF	few	TRBJ2-7	TRBV6-5	.
TGTGCCAGCAGCTTGGAGCGGGACGGCCACGAGCAGTACTTC	CASSLERDGHEQYF	.	TRBJ2-7	TRBV5-4	TRBD2
TGTGCAAGTCGCTCCGCAACGAGCACTGAAGCTTTCTTT	CASRSATSTEAFF	.	TRBJ1-1	TRBV12-2	.
TGTGCCAGCAGTCCGAATCTAGCGGGCTCCTACAATGAGCAGTTCTTC	CASSPNLAGSYNEQFF	few	TRBJ2-1	TRBV27	TRBD2
TGTGCCAGCAGGGAACAACTAGCGGGGGACACAGATACGCAGTATTTT	CASREQLAGDTDTQYF	.	TRBJ2-3	TRBV25-1	TRBD2
TGTGCCAGCACCTACGAGAGCGGGAGGCGCACCGGGGAGCTGTTTTTT	CASTYESGRRTGELFF	once	TRBJ2-2	TRBV7-2	TRBD2
TGCGCCAGCAGCCGAGGGGACGCGAGACTAGCGAGAAATGAGCAGTTCTTC	CASSRGDARLARNEQFF	.	TRBJ2-1	TRBV4-1	TRBD2
TGTGCCAGCAGTGAAGCGACGCAGGGTTCTTCCTACGAGCAGTACTTC	CASSEATQGSSYEQYF	.	TRBJ2-7	TRBV6-1	.
TGTGCCAGCAGCCCCGGACTAGCGGGAGTAAGCACCGGGGAGCTGTTTTTT	CASSPGLAGVSTGELFF	.	TRBJ2-2	TRBV11-2	TRBD2
TGCGCCAGCAGCCAAGTGGGCGGGGTCACCGGGGAGCTGTTTTTT	CASSQVGGVTGELFF	.	TRBJ2-2	TRBV4-3	.
TGTGCCAGCTCCTCGGGTCAGCCCCAGCATTTT	CASSSGQPQHF	.	TRBJ1-5	TRBV28	.
TGTGCCAGCAGTGGGACCTCAGGGGCAACTAATGAAAAACTGTTTTTT	CASSGTSGATNEKLFF	.	TRBJ1-4	TRBV2	.
TGTGCCAGCAGCCCCTGGCCTCACACTGAAGCTTTCTTT	CASSPWPHTEAFF	.	TRBJ1-1	TRBV7-9	.
TGCGCCAGCAGCGATGCCCAGGGTTGGGGCACTGAAGCTTTCTTT	CASSDAQGWGTEAFF	.	TRBJ1-1	TRBV5-1	.
TGTGCCAGCAGCGTAGATGGTAGCGGGGGGTCTCGTGAGCAGTTCTTC	CASSVDGSGGSREQFF	.	TRBJ2-1	TRBV9	TRBD2
TGTGCCAGCAGCCCGGGACTAGCATTCACAGATACGCAGTATTTT	CASSPGLAFTDTQYF	.	TRBJ2-3	TRBV11-1	TRBD2
TGTGCCAGCAGCACTCAGACAGGGGGCGGGGGTGAAAAACTGTTTTTT	CASSTQTGGGGEKLFF	.	TRBJ1-4	TRBV7-6	TRBD1
TGTGCCAGCAGCTTGGACAGGAGAGGAGCTTTCTTT	CASSLDRRGAFF	.	TRBJ1-1	TRBV5-4	.
TGTGCCAGCAGTACGGCAGGAAGGAACGAGCAGTACTTC	CASSTAGRNEQYF	.	TRBJ2-7	TRBV28	.
TGCGCCAGCAGCCAAACACGACAGACGGGCTACACCTTC	CASSQTRQTGYTF	few	TRBJ1-2	TRBV4-3	.
TGTGCCAGCAGCTTAGGTGACAGGGGGTTACAAGAGACCCAGTACTTC	CASSLGDRGLQETQYF	.	TRBJ2-5	TRBV7-9	TRBD1
TGCGCCAGCAGCCCGCAGGGTCAAACCGTCACAGATACGCAGTATTTT	CASSPQGQTVTDTQYF	.	TRBJ2-3	TRBV4-1	.
TGTGCCAGTAGTATCGGGACAGGGAACACCGGGGAGCTGTTTTTT	CASSIGTGNTGELFF	.	TRBJ2-2	TRBV19	TRBD1
TGTGCCAGCAGCACGGGAAATCAAGGCACTGAAGCTTTCTTT	CASSTGNQGTEAFF	once	TRBJ1-1	TRBV7-8	.
TGTGCCAGCGGGAAAACAGGGGCAGATACGCAGTATTTT	CASGKTGADTQYF	.	TRBJ2-3	TRBV28	TRBD1
TGTGCCAGCAGCTTGCAGGGGGGCGGAGAGACCCAGTACTTC	CASSLQGGGETQYF	.	TRBJ2-5	TRBV7-2	.
TGTGCCAGCAGCCCCACCGGGACAGGGAGAGAGACCCAGTACTTC	CASSPTGTGRETQYF	.	TRBJ2-5	TRBV7-3	TRBD1
TGTGCCAGCAGCCTCACGCAGGGTAGCAACGAGCAGTACTTC	CASSLTQGSNEQYF	.	TRBJ2-7	TRBV7-6	.
TGTGCCAGCACCCAGGGACAGGGGGCACAGCCCCAGCATTTT	CASTQGQGAQPQHF	.	TRBJ1-5	TRBV2	TRBD1
TGTGCCAGCAGCCCCCCTCAGGGGAAACTTAGCTCCTACGAGCAGTACTTC	CASSPPQGKLSSYEQYF	.	TRBJ2-7	TRBV5-5	.
TGTGCCAGCGTAGGTTTAAGGACAGGGGGCAACACCGGGGAGCTGTTTTTT	CASVGLRTGGNTGELFF	.	TRBJ2-2	TRBV25-1	TRBD1
TGTGCCAGCAGCCCTCACCGGGACAGGGCTGAAGGCTACACCTTC	CASSPHRDRAEGYTF	.	TRBJ1-2	TRBV27	TRBD1
TGTGCCAGCAGCCCGGGACAGGGGGCAGGGGATACGCAGTATTTT	CASSPGQGAGDTQYF	.	TRBJ2-3	TRBV5-4	TRBD1
TGCGCCAGCAGCCAAGAGTTTCTTGGGCCTGAGACCCAGTACTTC	CASSQEFLGPETQYF	.	TRBJ2-5	TRBV4-3	.
TGTGCCAGCAGTAGCAGGGATAGCCGAGGTGAAAAACTGTTTTTT	CASSSRDSRGEKLFF	.	TRBJ1-4	TRBV28	.
TGTGCCAGCTCACGGAATCAGGGGAGAGCTGAAGCTTTCTTT	CASSRNQGRAEAFF	.	TRBJ1-1	TRBV18	.
TGTGCCACCGGGACGGCGGGGGTCAGTCAGCCCCAGCATTTT	CATGTAGVSQPQHF	.	TRBJ1-5	TRBV19	.
TGTGCCAGCAGCACTGAATGGCTAGTAAAAGAGACCCAGTACTTC	CASSTEWLVKETQYF	.	TRBJ2-5	TRBV5-4	.
TGTGCCAGCAGCCAAGATTTCGGGACAGGGACAGATACGCAGTATTTT	CASSQDFGTGTDTQYF	.	TRBJ2-3	TRBV4-2	TRBD1